These 22 T cell receptor beta chains were all obtained from the same sample, sequenced in a study of shared clonotypes between healthy human individuals. Assay: immunoSEQ multiplex PCR; the TCRdb copy retains only in-frame clones and omits some. This table holds millions of clones, around 94% found once. The sample consisted of naive CD4+ T cells sorted from blood. As to subset: CD45RA+ positively selected. The receptors come from a man between 18 and 29 years old in good health.

The V gene is TRBV27, the J gene TRBJ2-7; either TRBD1 or TRBD2 may fit D (6 bases each). The CDR3 loop spans 14 amino acids. Germline lookup yields CDR1 MNHEY and CDR2 SMNVEV (reference sequence). V lost 3 bases to trimming and J lost 4 bases, with 13 bases between them. The CDR3 DNA sequence: TGTGCCAGCAGTTTTGGGGGGCTTGCATACGAGCAGTACTTC. It yields the protein CASSFGGLAYEQYF.

This clone was found once. The V gene is TRBV2, the J gene TRBJ2-3; no clear D gene. The CDR3 totals 16 residues. Trimming stripped 10 bases from V and 0 bases from J, with 20 bases between. In germline, CDR1 is SNHLY, CDR2 FYNNEI. The CDR3 reads CATYGWGKDSTDTQYF. The CDR3 DNA reads TGTGCCACCTACGGGTGGGGTAAGGATAGCACAGATACGCAGTATTTT. The complete variable domain, with remaining parts taken from reference TRBV2 and TRBJ2-3, reads EPEVTQTPSHQVTQMGQEVILRCVPISNHLYFYWYRQILGQKVEFLVSFYNNEISEKSEIFDDQFSVERPDGSNFTLKIRSTKLEDSAMYFCATYGWGKDSTDTQYFGPGTRLTVL.

The chain couples TRBV5-3 to TRBJ1-6; TRBD1 is a possible D gene (5 bases). TRBV5-3 is labeled an ORF, and its function is uncertain. Trimming left V 4 bases short and J 0 bases short, with 17 bases between. CDR3 length equals 18 residues. DNA of the CDR3: TGTGCCAGAAGCCTGGGGGAGGGGTCGTTCTCCTATAATTCACCCCTCCACTTT. As protein: CARSLGEGSFSYNSPLHF.

This chain connects TRBV27 to TRBJ1-5; the match to TRBD1 covers 8 bases. The V gene end was trimmed by 4 bases and the J gene end by 6 bases; junction bases not matched to a gene: 5. The CDR3 consists of 14 residues. The V gene's germline CDR1 is MNHEY and CDR2 SMNVEV (reference sequence). CDR3 protein: CASSSIQGAQPQHF. Here the CDR3 DNA reads TGTGCCAGCAGTTCCATCCAGGGGGCTCAGCCCCAGCATTTT.

This CDR3 reads CASRKGAGGADTQYF. DNA for the CDR3: TGTGCCAGCAGGAAAGGGGCGGGAGGCGCAGATACGCAGTATTTT. V is TRBV6-5 and J is TRBJ2-3; 8 nucleotides agree with TRBD2. This CDR3 contains 15 residues. J lost 4 bases, V lost 6 bases, and 9 bases had no gene match. In germline, CDR1 is MNHEY, CDR2 SVGAGI.

J is TRBJ2-2 and V is TRBV4-1, with 8 nucleotides matching TRBD2. Trimming removed 2 bases from V and 6 bases from J; junction bases left unmatched: 5. The CDR3 has 15 amino acids. CDR1 MGHRA and CDR2 YSYEKL come from the germline V gene. The CDR3: CASSQTSGIAGELFF. CDR3 DNA: TGCGCCAGCAGCCAAACTAGCGGAATAGCCGGGGAGCTGTTTTTT.

This chain joins TRBV29-1 and TRBJ2-7; 10 bases are shared with TRBD2. Germline CDR1 reads SQVTM; CDR2 reads ANQGSEA. The CDR3 contains 13 residues. The trim removed 5 bases at V and 2 bases at J, leaving 3 bases unmatched. The CDR3: CSVSSGGAYEQYF. The CDR3 nucleotides are TGCAGCGTTTCTAGCGGGGGAGCCTACGAGCAGTACTTC.

The J gene is TRBJ1-4, the V gene TRBV14; D ambiguous. Germline V gives CDR1 SGHDN, CDR2 FVKESK. V gave up 4 bases and J gave up 0 bases, with 9 bases separating them. This CDR3 region has 15 residues. The CDR3 DNA reads as TGTGCCAGCAGCCCGAGGTTTGCAACTAATGAAAAACTGTTTTTT. Protein product: CASSPRFATNEKLFF.

The V and J genes are TRBV2 and TRBJ1-1, with 7 bases identical to TRBD1. After removal of 6 bases from V and 2 bases from J, the junction contained 6 bases not matched to a gene. The V gene's germline CDR1 is SNHLY and CDR2 FYNNEI. CDR3 size: 14 residues. The CDR3 protein is CASRDGTANTEAFF. Here the CDR3 DNA reads TGTGCCAGCAGGGACGGGACAGCAAACACTGAAGCTTTCTTT.

The chain joins TRBV29-1 to TRBJ2-7; a possible D gene is TRBD1 (6 bases). V gave up 7 bases and J gave up 6 bases, with 16 bases separating them. The CDR3 extends over 12 amino acids. Germline values: CDR1 SQVTM, CDR2 ANQGSEA. CDR3 loop: CSGSQGFGEQYF. The CDR3 DNA sequence: TGCAGCGGTTCACAGGGTTTTGGCGAGCAGTACTTC.

The chain recombines TRBV5-1 with TRBJ1-2; the match to TRBD1 covers 9 bases. CDR1 and CDR2 (germline): SGHRS, YFSETQ. V lost 4 bases to trimming and J lost 6 bases; unmatched junction nucleotides: 10. The CDR3 extends over 15 amino acids. DNA for the CDR3: TGCGCCAGCAGCCTGTCCGGGACAGGGTCGAATGGCTACACCTTC. This encodes CASSLSGTGSNGYTF.

The CDR3 reads CASSLDPAGGPRETQYF. In DNA form, the CDR3 reads TGTGCCAGCAGCTTAGACCCAGCGGGAGGGCCGAGGGAGACCCAGTACTTC. The chain has TRBV11-2 and TRBJ2-5; TRBD2 aligns across 10 bases. There are 17 residues in the CDR3. The V gene's germline CDR1 is SGHAT and CDR2 FQNNGV. V lost 0 bases and J lost 5; bases outside the gene matches: 9.

The gene calls are TRBV6-5 and TRBJ2-7; 8 bases are a match to TRBD1. V lost 6 bases to trimming and J lost 0 bases; unmatched junction nucleotides: 7. Germline V lookup: CDR1 MNHEY, CDR2 SVGAGI. This CDR3 is built from 15 residues. In DNA form, the CDR3 reads TGTGCCAGCAGGCGGGACAGGTTGAGCTCCTACGAGCAGTACTTC. Translating gives CASRRDRLSSYEQYF.

The rearrangement uses TRBV30 and TRBJ2-5; TRBD1 matches 8 bases. V was pared by 3 bases and J by 4 bases, with 7 bases of the junction left unmatched. The CDR3 has 14 residues. CDR1 is GTSNPN, CDR2 SVGIG, per germline (reference sequence). Written as DNA, the CDR3 is TGTGCCTGGAGCGGGGACAGGTCTGGAGAGACCCAGTACTTC. It translates to CAWSGDRSGETQYF.

Note on this clone: This sample includes further DNA sequences coding for the same CDR3. The V and J genes are TRBV5-1 and TRBJ2-5; D may match TRBD1 or TRBD2 (5 bases each). V lost 2 bases and J 2 bases, leaving 10 bases between the germline ends. Germline loops: CDR1 SGHRS, CDR2 YFSETQ. The CDR3 runs 14 residues. The CDR3 bases are TGCGCCAGCAGCTTCGGGACCGAACAAGAGACCCAGTACTTC. Its translation: CASSFGTEQETQYF. The full variable domain, with the rest looked up from reference TRBV5-1 and TRBJ2-5, is KAGVTQTPRYLIKTRGQQVTLSCSPISGHRSVSWYQQTPGQGLQFLFEYFSETQRNKGNFPGRFSGRQFSNSRSEMNVSTLELGDSALYLCASSFGTEQETQYFGPGTRLLVL.

This CDR3 reads CASSETLAGGYEQYF. Here the CDR3 DNA reads TGCGCCAGCAGTGAAACTTTAGCGGGAGGTTACGAGCAGTACTTC. The genes are TRBV10-2 and TRBJ2-7, with TRBD2 matching over 10 bases. The CDR3 has 15 amino acids. Looked up from germline, CDR1 is WSHSY and CDR2 is SAAADI. V shed 3 bases and J 4 bases; nucleotides not matched to a gene: 6.

The chain couples TRBV7-2 to TRBJ2-7; a weak D match, TRBD2 (7 bases). Germline V gene sequence: CDR1 SGHTA, CDR2 FQGNSA. This CDR3 contains 13 residues. Trimming pared 1 base from V and 9 bases from J, leaving 13 bases between. The CDR3 DNA sequence: TGTGCCAGCAGCTTAGAACAGGGAGGGCGGCAGTACTTC. Translating it yields CASSLEQGGRQYF.

The chain has TRBV6-5 and TRBJ1-4; no firm D call. The ends were cut back, 6 bases at V and 9 bases at J, with 20 bases in the middle. The CDR3 totals 15 residues. Germline V CDR1 and CDR2: MNHEY, SVGAGI. This CDR3 is CASSPDWAVDKKLFF. The CDR3 bases are TGTGCCAGCAGCCCCGATTGGGCAGTGGATAAAAAACTGTTTTTT.

The genes are TRBV7-9 and TRBJ2-2; D gene ambiguous. CDR3 length equals 11 residues. Germline CDR1 and CDR2: SEHNR and FQNEAQ (reference sequence). V was shortened by 7 bases and J by 9 bases, with 9 bases between the two germline ends. CDR3 in amino acids: CASNIDRELFF. As DNA, the CDR3 is TGTGCCAGCAACATAGACAGGGAGCTGTTTTTT.

This chain joins TRBV10-3 and TRBJ2-6; D might be TRBD2 (7 bases). There are 17 residues in the CDR3. Trimming removed 0 bases from V and 2 bases from J, with 11 bases in between. Germline V gene data show CDR1 as ENHRY and CDR2 as SYGVKD. CDR3 loop: CAISESGRGPGANVLTF. Written as DNA, the CDR3 is TGTGCCATCAGTGAGTCGGGGCGGGGGCCTGGGGCCAACGTCCTGACTTTC.

This chain connects TRBV7-2 to TRBJ2-1; 7 bases align to TRBD2. The CDR3 totals 15 residues. Per germline, CDR1 SGHTA and CDR2 FQGNSA. With V trimmed by 5 bases and J by 10 bases, 14 bases remained unmatched. In DNA form, the CDR3 reads TGTGCCAGCAGCCCAGCCCGGGACTACCCCGTCGAGCAGTTCTTC. It encodes CASSPARDYPVEQFF. The full variable domain, with the rest looked up from reference TRBV7-2 and TRBJ2-1, is GAGVSQSPSNKVTEKGKDVELRCDPISGHTALYWYRQSLGQGLEFLIYFQGNSAPDKSGLPSDRFSAERTGGSVSTLTIQRTQQEDSAVYLCASSPARDYPVEQFFGPGTRLTVL.

J is TRBJ2-7 and V is TRBV12-5; tentatively, D is TRBD2 (6 bases). Trimming removed 5 bases from V and 5 bases from J, with 19 bases in between. The CDR3 totals 15 residues. Germline CDR1 and CDR2: LGHNT and FRNRAP. The CDR3 DNA reads as TGTGCTAGTGGTGTCCGGACTACGCTCCAGAACGAGCAGTACTTC. Amino acid sequence: CASGVRTTLQNEQYF.